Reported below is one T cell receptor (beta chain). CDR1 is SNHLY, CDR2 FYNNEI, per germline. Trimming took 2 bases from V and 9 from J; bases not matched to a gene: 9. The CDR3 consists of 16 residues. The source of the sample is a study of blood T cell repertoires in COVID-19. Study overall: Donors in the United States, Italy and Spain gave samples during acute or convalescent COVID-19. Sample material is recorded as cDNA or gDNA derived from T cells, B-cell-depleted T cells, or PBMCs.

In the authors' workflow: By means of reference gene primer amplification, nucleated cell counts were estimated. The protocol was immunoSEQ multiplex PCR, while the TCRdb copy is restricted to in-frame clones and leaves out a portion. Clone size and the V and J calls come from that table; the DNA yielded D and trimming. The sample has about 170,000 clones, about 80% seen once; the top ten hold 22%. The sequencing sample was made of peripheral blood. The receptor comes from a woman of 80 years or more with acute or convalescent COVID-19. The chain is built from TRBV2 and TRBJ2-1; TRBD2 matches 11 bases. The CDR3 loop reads CASSEIGLAGGGEQFF. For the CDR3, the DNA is TGTGCCAGCAGTGAAATAGGCCTAGCGGGAGGAGGTGAGCAGTTCTTC.